The 13 T cell receptor beta chains below come from one sample, sequenced in a study of shared clonotypes between healthy human individuals. Profiled with immunoSEQ multiplex PCR; TCRdb holds only in-frame clones, not every one. In the table there are under 2,000,000 clones, about 95% of which are singletons. CD45RO-negative CD8 cells positively selected for CCR7 made up the naive population, which excluded terminally differentiated effector memory CD45RA+ cells. Sequenced sample: naive CD8+ T cells sorted from blood. The receptors derive from a man aged 18 to 30 in good health.

V gene TRBV28 combines with J gene TRBJ2-7; a possible D gene is TRBD2 (5 bases). V lost 8 bases, J lost 1 base, and 21 bases lay in between. This CDR3 region has 16 residues. Germline V gene sequence: CDR1 MDHEN, CDR2 SYDVKM. CDR3: CASGSRADGVSYEQYF. CDR3 coding DNA: TGTGCCAGCGGATCACGCGCCGACGGGGTTTCCTACGAGCAGTACTTC.

The genes are TRBV27 and TRBJ1-1; 9 bases map to TRBD1. The V gene end was trimmed by 7 bases and the J gene end by 5 bases; junction bases not matched to a gene: 14. This CDR3 region has 16 residues. In germline, CDR1 is MNHEY, CDR2 SMNVEV (reference sequence). This CDR3 reads CASTEDRGGRGTEAFF. DNA for the CDR3: TGTGCCAGCACTGAGGACAGGGGAGGACGGGGAACTGAAGCTTTCTTT.

The chain employs TRBV7-9 and TRBJ1-1; perhaps TRBD1 as D (6 bases). Germline V lookup: CDR1 SEHNR, CDR2 FQNEAQ (reference sequence). The V and J ends lost 5 bases and 1 base respectively, with 17 bases between them. There are 16 residues in the CDR3. The CDR3 region has the DNA TGTGCCAGCAGCCCTAGTGGGGGACACACGAACACTGAAGCTTTCTTT. Translated: CASSPSGGHTNTEAFF.

V and J are TRBV28 and TRBJ1-5; TRBD1 might be the D (5 bases). Trimming left V 5 bases short and J 1 base short, with 9 bases between. CDR1 and CDR2 from the germline V gene are MDHEN and SYDVKM. The CDR3 spans 14 residues. CDR3 coding DNA: TGTGCCAGCAGTCATGGGACCAGCAATCAGCCCCAGCATTTT. It yields the protein CASSHGTSNQPQHF.

As concerns this clone: The same CDR3 can be traced to other DNA sequences in this sample. The chain joins TRBV27 to TRBJ2-1; tentative D call: TRBD2 (5 bases). This CDR3 region has 12 residues. CDR1 MNHEY and CDR2 SMNVEV come from the germline V gene (reference sequence). The V gene lost 5 bases and the J gene lost 4 bases, with 6 bases spanning the gap. The CDR3 sequence: CASSPGYNEQFF. CDR3 DNA: TGTGCCAGCAGTCCGGGATACAATGAGCAGTTCTTC.

On this clone itself: This specimen includes other DNA sequences encoding the same CDR3. This chain connects TRBV9 to TRBJ1-1, with 7 bases lining up with TRBD1. The CDR3 is 12 amino acids. With 5 bases clipped from V and 6 bases from J, the junction kept 4 bases outside the gene matches. Germline V gene data show CDR1 as SGDLS and CDR2 as YYNGEE. In DNA form, the CDR3 reads TGTGCCAGCAGTGCAGGGGGGGCTGAAGCTTTCTTT. Translated, it gives CASSAGGAEAFF.

Comments on this clone: The sample carries other DNA sequences with the same CDR3. The V gene is TRBV9, the J gene TRBJ2-1, with D maybe TRBD1 (6 bases). Trimming pared 0 bases from V and 0 bases from J, leaving 7 bases between. From germline, CDR1 is SGDLS and CDR2 YYNGEE. This CDR3 contains 15 residues. The CDR3 DNA sequence: TGTGCCAGCAGCGTAGAGGGGGTCTCCTACAATGAGCAGTTCTTC. It specifies CASSVEGVSYNEQFF.

The V call is TRBV27, the J call TRBJ2-1; D gene ambiguous. Germline CDR1 MNHEY, CDR2 SMNVEV (reference sequence). V lost 8 bases to trimming and J lost 0 bases, with 11 bases between them. CDR3 length equals 14 residues. The CDR3 DNA reads as TGTGCCAGCGGACCCAGTAGCTCCTACAATGAGCAGTTCTTC. Encoded protein: CASGPSSSYNEQFF.

The rearrangement uses TRBV11-2 and TRBJ1-1; TRBD1 matches 9 bases. V lost 5 bases to trimming and J lost 3 bases; unmatched junction nucleotides: 7. Germline-derived CDR1 and CDR2 are SGHAT and FQNNGV. The CDR3 consists of 15 residues. In DNA form, the CDR3 reads TGTGCCAGCAGCGGTGTCGGGACAGGGTACACTGAAGCTTTCTTT. As protein: CASSGVGTGYTEAFF.

This chain links TRBV27 with TRBJ1-5, with D possibly being TRBD1 (5 bases). Germline V lookup: CDR1 MNHEY, CDR2 SMNVEV (reference sequence). The CDR3 covers 15 residues. Between the trimmed V and J ends, which lost 2 bases and 6 bases, there was a span of 14 bases. The CDR3: CASSLAGVGSQPQHF. CDR3 DNA: TGTGCCAGCAGTTTAGCGGGGGTTGGCAGTCAGCCCCAGCATTTT.

V gene TRBV7-9 combines with J gene TRBJ2-7, with D possibly matching TRBD1 (6 bases). Germline-derived CDR1 and CDR2 are SEHNR and FQNEAQ (reference sequence). The CDR3 extends over 16 amino acids. Trimming stripped 5 bases from V and 2 bases from J, with 19 bases between. In DNA form, the CDR3 reads TGTGCCAGCAGCCCAATGGTTGTCGGGACAACCTACGAGCAGTACTTC. It codes for CASSPMVVGTTYEQYF.

V and J are TRBV6-6 and TRBJ2-3, with no clear D. V shed 5 bases and J shed 2 bases, with 17 bases lying between them. Germline CDR1 and CDR2: MNHNY and SVGAGI (reference sequence). The CDR3 runs 16 residues. CDR3 protein: CASSPDRRLFTDTQYF. In nucleotides, the CDR3 is TGTGCCAGCAGTCCGGACCGCAGACTGTTCACAGATACGCAGTATTTT.

The chain couples TRBV27 to TRBJ2-3; a possible D gene is TRBD2 (6 bases). The germline V gene encodes CDR1 MNHEY and CDR2 SMNVEV (reference sequence). The CDR3 contains 16 residues. Between the trimmed V and J ends, which lost 2 bases and 6 bases, there was a span of 18 bases. This CDR3 reads CASSLLTGVNPDTQYF. The CDR3 DNA reads as TGTGCCAGCAGTTTACTAACGGGGGTAAACCCCGATACGCAGTATTTT.